A single sample gave rise to the 11 T cell receptor beta chains below, sequenced in a study of blood T cell repertoires in COVID-19 (dated by TCRdb to 2018 to 2020). Receptors were amplified or captured by the immunoSEQ multiplex PCR assay. The table was pulled from immuneACCESS by TCRdb, which kept in-frame rearrangements only. Such tables lose some clones; where checked, under half of the loss comes from unresolved V genes, and the rest has no known cause. The sample data list 150,000 to 200,000 clones, and over 60% of these were observed just once. The ten largest clones represent about 25% of the sample. Sequenced material: peripheral blood. The receptors derive from a woman aged 70 to 79 with acute or convalescent COVID-19.

The chain combines TRBV7-8 with TRBJ1-1; 8 bases fit TRBD1. CDR1 and CDR2 from the germline V gene are SGHVS and FQNEAQ. There are 15 residues in the CDR3. With V trimmed by 2 bases and J by 5 bases, 7 bases remained unmatched. The CDR3 protein is CASSLIGQGMTEAFF. DNA for the CDR3: TGTGCCAGCAGCTTAATCGGACAGGGTATGACTGAAGCTTTCTTT.

V and J are TRBV9 and TRBJ2-7, with D perhaps matching TRBD1 (5 bases). V lost 0 bases and J 5 bases, leaving 12 bases between the germline ends. Germline values: CDR1 SGDLS, CDR2 YYNGEE. This CDR3 has 14 residues. DNA for the CDR3: TGTGCCAGCAGCGTAGGAGACAGCCTAGACGAGCAGTACTTC. Translating it yields CASSVGDSLDEQYF.

The chain has TRBV5-1 and TRBJ2-1, with TRBD2 matching 7 bases. This CDR3 has 15 amino acids. V lost 0 bases, J lost 4 bases, and 4 bases stayed unmatched. Germline-derived CDR1 and CDR2 are SGHRS and YFSETQ. In nucleotides, the CDR3 is TGCGCCAGCAGCTTGGGAGCGGGGAATTACAATGAGCAGTTCTTC. It encodes CASSLGAGNYNEQFF.

The rearrangement uses TRBV5-1 and TRBJ1-3; 9 bases fit TRBD1. The CDR3 runs to 16 residues. Germline V gene data show CDR1 as SGHRS and CDR2 as YFSETQ. The V gene end was trimmed by 2 bases and the J gene end by 3 bases; junction bases not matched to a gene: 6. The CDR3 DNA reads as TGCGCCAGCAGCTTTTCGGGACAGGGAGGTGGAAACACCATATATTTT. This encodes CASSFSGQGGGNTIYF.

The chain carries TRBV5-1 and TRBJ2-2; 8 bases line up with TRBD1. This CDR3 contains 19 residues. Per germline, CDR1 SGHRS and CDR2 YFSETQ. V shed 4 bases and J 4 bases; nucleotides not matched to a gene: 18. The CDR3 spells CASSPGQGLLATGTGELFF. In DNA, the CDR3 is TGCGCCAGCAGCCCCGGACAGGGCTTACTAGCCACGGGCACCGGGGAGCTGTTTTTT.

V is TRBV3-1 (or the pseudogene TRBV3-2) and J is TRBJ1-2, with D tentatively TRBD1 (5 bases). The CDR3 extends over 13 amino acids. Trimming removed 1 base from V and 7 bases from J, with 10 bases in between. Germline V gene lookup returns CDR1 LGHDT and CDR2 YNNKEL (reference sequence). As DNA, the CDR3 is TGTGCCAGCAGCCAAGTTGGCAGGGCTGGCTACACCTTC. This gives the protein CASSQVGRAGYTF.

The genes are TRBV7-2 and TRBJ2-1; 8 nucleotides line up with TRBD2. The CDR3 has 13 residues. CDR1 is SGHTA, CDR2 FQGNSA, per germline. Trimming at V came to 4 bases and at J to 5 bases, leaving 1 base not matched to a gene. This CDR3 reads CASSYSGNNEQFF. As DNA, the CDR3 is TGTGCCAGCAGCTATAGCGGGAACAATGAGCAGTTCTTC.

The sample holds a few counts of this clone. The chain combines TRBV2 with TRBJ2-1; 9 bases fit TRBD1. The CDR3 spans 14 residues. The germline gives CDR1 SNHLY, CDR2 FYNNEI. V shed 4 bases and J 10 bases; nucleotides not matched to a gene: 8. The DNA for the CDR3 is TGTGCCAGCAGTGGGGGGACAGGGAACCGAGAGCAGTTCTTC. This sequence encodes CASSGGTGNREQFF.

This clone is a singleton in its sample. The rearrangement uses TRBV7-7 and TRBJ2-2, with TRBD2 matching 8 bases. Germline loops: CDR1 SSHAT, CDR2 FNYEAQ (reference sequence). The CDR3 totals 16 residues. Trimming cost V 1 base and J 2 bases; bases outside gene matches: 3. The CDR3 region is CASSLGSGRNTGELFF. Here the CDR3 DNA reads TGTGCCAGCAGCTTAGGAAGCGGGAGAAACACCGGGGAGCTGTTTTTT.

This chain connects TRBV9 to TRBJ2-2, with D perhaps matching TRBD2 (6 bases). Trimming took off 4 bases at V and 4 bases at J, with 11 bases between the two ends. Germline lookup yields CDR1 SGDLS and CDR2 YYNGEE. The CDR3 runs 14 residues. Written as DNA, the CDR3 is TGTGCCAGCAGCCCCTCTAGCGTCACCGGGGAGCTGTTTTTT. Amino acid sequence: CASSPSSVTGELFF.

The chain couples TRBV6-4 to TRBJ2-5; weak D call: TRBD2 (6 bases). The CDR3 spans 20 residues. V gave up 6 bases and J gave up 3 bases, with 32 bases separating them. CDR1 and CDR2 from the germline V gene are MRHNA and SNTAGT. The CDR3 region is CASRGGWGTWCLPMKETQYF. DNA of the CDR3: TGTGCCAGCAGGGGGGGTTGGGGAACGTGGTGTCTTCCGATGAAAGAGACCCAGTACTTC.